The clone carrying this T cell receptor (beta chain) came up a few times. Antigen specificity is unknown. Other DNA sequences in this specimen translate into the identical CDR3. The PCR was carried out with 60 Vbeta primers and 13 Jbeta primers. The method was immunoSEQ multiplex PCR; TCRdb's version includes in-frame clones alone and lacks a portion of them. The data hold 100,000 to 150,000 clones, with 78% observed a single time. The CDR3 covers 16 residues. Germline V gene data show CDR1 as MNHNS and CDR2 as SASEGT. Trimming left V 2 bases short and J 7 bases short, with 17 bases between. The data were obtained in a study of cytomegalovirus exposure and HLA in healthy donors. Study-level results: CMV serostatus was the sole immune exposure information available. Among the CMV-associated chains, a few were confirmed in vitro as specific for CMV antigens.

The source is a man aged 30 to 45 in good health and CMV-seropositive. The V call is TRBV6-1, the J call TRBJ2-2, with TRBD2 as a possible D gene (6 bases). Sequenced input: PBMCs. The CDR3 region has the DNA TGTGCCAGCAGTGAACAAGCCGGGAGAGAGGACGGGGAGCTGTTTTTT. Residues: CASSEQAGREDGELFF.